The T cell receptor (beta chain) described here comes from a study of blood T cell repertoires in COVID-19. Study summary: The study drew acute and convalescent COVID-19 samples from the United States, Italy and Spain. PBMCs, B-cell-depleted T cells, or T cells were the source of the cDNA or gDNA that made up the material.

CDR3 length equals 13 residues. J lost 6 bases, V lost 8 bases, and 4 bases had no gene match. CDR1 is SNHLY, CDR2 FYNNEI, per germline. In the study's own analysis: Reference gene primer amplification in the assay estimated nucleated cell counts. Sequencing used immunoSEQ multiplex PCR; TCRdb keeps in-frame clones, though not all of them. The D gene and trimming were derived from the DNA, and the V and J assignments and clone size from that table. The table shows some 74,000 clones, with roughly 83% occurring only once. Sequenced input: peripheral blood. The chain joins TRBV2 to TRBJ2-3; 11 nucleotides line up with TRBD2. This receptor was taken from a man aged 80 or over with acute or convalescent COVID-19. The CDR3 sequence is CASLSGGADTQYF. DNA for the CDR3: TGTGCCAGCCTTAGCGGGGGGGCGGATACGCAGTATTTT.